This note documents a single T cell receptor (beta chain) sequence. Using immunoSEQ multiplex PCR, the repertoire was profiled, and TCRdb retains in-frame clones only, with some absent. Counted here are about 10,000 clones, approximately 70% occurring once; the ten biggest clones make up about a fifth. With V trimmed by 6 bases and J by 5 bases, 7 bases remained unmatched. The CDR3 sequence is 15 residues long. CDR1 and CDR2 (germline): MNHNY, SVGAGI (reference sequence). Dosing: nivolumab 3 mg/kg IV, weeks 1, 4, 7, 10, then every two weeks to week 26. These data come from a study of ipilimumab plus nivolumab after autologous stem cell transplantation. On the study more broadly: A median of roughly eight nivolumab and 5 ipilimumab doses were given.

The sequencing here drew on PBMCs, taken in a trial of ipilimumab plus nivolumab as post-transplant consolidation. The V call is TRBV6-6, the J call TRBJ1-5, with 10 bases that match TRBD1. This TCR derives from a female donor with multiple myeloma. CDR3 sequence: CASRETGGVDQPQHF. The CDR3 region has the DNA TGTGCCAGCAGGGAGACAGGGGGCGTCGATCAGCCCCAGCATTTT.